The clone carrying this T cell receptor (beta chain) was counted between two and nine times. The antigen remains unidentified. The sample is drawn from a study of T cell repertoires in cytomegalovirus infection. TCRdb analysed the reads with MiXCR anew, one entry per CDR3 protein. This table has about 52,000 distinct CDR3 sequences, around 20% appearing once. The clonotype originates from a human donor in good health (CMV status not recorded). Some clones in this sample may be carry-over from other donors' samples. Sequenced material: CD8+ T cells from cultured PBMCs, taken from culture after CMV antigen stimulation.

The chain's CDR3 is CASSSLTGDNEQFF. DNA for the CDR3: TGTGCCAGCAGCAGTCTGACAGGGGATAATGAGCAGTTCTTC. The chain employs TRBV6-2 or TRBV6-3 and TRBJ2-1, with 8 bases identical to TRBD1. The CDR3 has 14 residues. Germline V lookup: CDR1 MNHEY, CDR2 SVGEGT. With 6 bases clipped from V and 7 bases from J, the junction kept 8 bases outside the gene matches.